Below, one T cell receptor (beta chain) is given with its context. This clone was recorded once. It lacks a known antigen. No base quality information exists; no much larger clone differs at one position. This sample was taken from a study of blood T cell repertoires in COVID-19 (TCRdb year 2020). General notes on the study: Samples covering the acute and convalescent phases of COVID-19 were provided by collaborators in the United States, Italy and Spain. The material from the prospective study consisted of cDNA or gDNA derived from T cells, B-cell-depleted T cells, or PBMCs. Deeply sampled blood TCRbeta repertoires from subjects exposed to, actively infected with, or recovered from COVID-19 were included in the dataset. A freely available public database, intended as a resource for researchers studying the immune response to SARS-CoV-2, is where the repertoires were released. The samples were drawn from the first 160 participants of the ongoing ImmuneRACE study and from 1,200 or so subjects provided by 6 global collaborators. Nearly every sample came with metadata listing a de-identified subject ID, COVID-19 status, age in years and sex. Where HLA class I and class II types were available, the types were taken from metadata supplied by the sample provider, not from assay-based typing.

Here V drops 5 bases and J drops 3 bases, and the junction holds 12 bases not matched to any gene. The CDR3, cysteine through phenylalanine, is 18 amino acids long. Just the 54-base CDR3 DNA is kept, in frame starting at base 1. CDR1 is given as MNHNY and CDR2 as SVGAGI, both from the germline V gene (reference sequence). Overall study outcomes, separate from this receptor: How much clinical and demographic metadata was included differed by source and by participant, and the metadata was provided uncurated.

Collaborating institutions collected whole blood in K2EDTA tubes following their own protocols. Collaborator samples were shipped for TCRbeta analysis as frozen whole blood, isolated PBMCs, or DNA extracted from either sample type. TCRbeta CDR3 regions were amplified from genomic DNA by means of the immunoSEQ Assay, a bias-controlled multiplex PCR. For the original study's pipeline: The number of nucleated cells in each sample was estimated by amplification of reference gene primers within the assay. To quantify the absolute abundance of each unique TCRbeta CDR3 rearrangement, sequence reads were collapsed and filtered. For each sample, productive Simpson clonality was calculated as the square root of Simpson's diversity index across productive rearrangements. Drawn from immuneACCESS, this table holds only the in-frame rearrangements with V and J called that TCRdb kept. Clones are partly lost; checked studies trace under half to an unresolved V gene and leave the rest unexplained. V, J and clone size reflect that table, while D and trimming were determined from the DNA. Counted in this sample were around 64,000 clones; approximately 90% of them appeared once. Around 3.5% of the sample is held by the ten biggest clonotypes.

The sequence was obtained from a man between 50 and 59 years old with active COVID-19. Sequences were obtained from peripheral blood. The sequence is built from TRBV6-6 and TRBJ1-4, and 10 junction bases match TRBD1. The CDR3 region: CASSPPGQGSRANEKLFF. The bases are TGTGCCAGCAGTCCCCCGGGACAGGGGTCGAGAGCTAATGAAAAACTGTTTTTT.